The rows below give T cell receptor beta chains drawn from one sample of a study of a mutant IDH1 vaccine in newly diagnosed glioma. Sequenced by immunoSEQ multiplex PCR; TCRdb stores in-frame clones only, minus some. The top ten clones hold approximately 3.4% of a sample with about 32,000 clones, about four fifths of them seen once. Their cognate antigens are unknown. Material: PBMCs, obtained from a glioma patient whose treatment included an IDH1 peptide vaccine. Every receptor here comes from a man aged 40-55 years with glioma. Some clones in this sample may be carry-over from other donors' samples. Both conserved end residues are part of each CDR3. The order of the fields is CDR3 DNA, CDR3 protein, clone size, V gene, D gene, J gene. D genes are given only for firm matches. Clone size is not always given. Where it is, it says once, few, many or a class for expanded clones.

TGTGCCAGCAGACCCGGTCTAGGTAATTCACCCCTCCACTTT	CASRPGLGNSPLHF	-	TRBV6-5	-	TRBJ1-6
TGTGCCAGCTCACCGACTAGCGGGTCCTACGAGCAGTACTTC	CASSPTSGSYEQYF	-	TRBV18	TRBD2	TRBJ2-7
TGTGCCAGCAGAGACGGTACCTCCTACAATGAGCAGTTCTTC	CASRDGTSYNEQFF	-	TRBV6-1	-	TRBJ2-1
TGTGCCAGCAGCCTAGGAGGGGGGCGGGGCACCGGGGAGCTGTTTTTT	CASSLGGGRGTGELFF	few	TRBV9	-	TRBJ2-2
TGTGCCAGCAACCCGACAGGGTACCAAGAGACCCAGTACTTC	CASNPTGYQETQYF	medium-sized	TRBV6-5	TRBD1	TRBJ2-5
TGCGCCAGCAGCTTTGGGGGGACGCAGTATTTT	CASSFGGTQYF	-	TRBV5-1	-	TRBJ2-3
TGTGCCAGCAGCCCCTACCTAGCGGGGGAATACAATGAGCAGTTCTTC	CASSPYLAGEYNEQFF	-	TRBV4-2	TRBD2	TRBJ2-1
TGTGCCAGCAGCTTAGGCGGGGGGGCATCCTACAATGAGCAGTTCTTC	CASSLGGGASYNEQFF	-	TRBV7-2	TRBD2	TRBJ2-1
TGTGCTAGCAGCCCCTACGGACGGGACTTCGAATCTAGCACAGATACGCAGTATTTT	CASSPYGRDFESSTDTQYF	-	TRBV7-7	-	TRBJ2-3
TGTGCCAGCCGCTCGGGACCGAAGCTTGACGAGCAGTTCTTC	CASRSGPKLDEQFF	-	TRBV6-5	-	TRBJ2-1
TGTGCCAGTAGGGTAGCACCGACAGGATCTAACTATGGCTACACCTTC	CASRVAPTGSNYGYTF	-	TRBV19	-	TRBJ1-2
TGTGCCAGCAGCGTAGAATACACCGGGGAGCTGTTTTTT	CASSVEYTGELFF	-	TRBV9	-	TRBJ2-2
TGTGCCAGCAGTCAACAGGGGGGGGGTCAGCCCCAGCATTTT	CASSQQGGGQPQHF	few	TRBV27	TRBD1	TRBJ1-5
TGTGCCAGCAGCTTACAGACAGGGGGCTTTGGCTACACCTTC	CASSLQTGGFGYTF	-	TRBV7-2	TRBD1	TRBJ1-2
TGTGCCAGCAGCAACCGACAGGGTAATTCACCCCTCCACTTT	CASSNRQGNSPLHF	-	TRBV2	TRBD1	TRBJ1-6
TGCGCCAGCAACACGCAGGGGGGTATCGGTGAAAAACTGTTTTTT	CASNTQGGIGEKLFF	-	TRBV5-1	TRBD1	TRBJ1-4
TGTGCCAGCAGTACAGGGGCCGTTGAGCAGTTCTTC	CASSTGAVEQFF	once	TRBV27	TRBD1	TRBJ2-1
TGTGCCAGCAGTGCGGAGACTGAAGCTTTCTTT	CASSAETEAFF	-	TRBV2	-	TRBJ1-1
TGTGCCAGCAGCTTCCGGGCATACACTGAAGCTTTCTTT	CASSFRAYTEAFF	few	TRBV5-4	-	TRBJ1-1
TGTGCCAGCAGCGCCGACCCTAGCGTCCGCACCGGGGAGCTGTTTTTT	CASSADPSVRTGELFF	-	TRBV5-5	-	TRBJ2-2
TGTGCCAGCAGCGCTACGAGGAGCGCTGGAAACACCATATATTTT	CASSATRSAGNTIYF	-	TRBV7-8	-	TRBJ1-3
TGTGCCAGCAGTGAAGACAGGGCCTACGAGCAGTACTTC	CASSEDRAYEQYF	-	TRBV2	-	TRBJ2-7
TGTGCCAGTAGTATAGATCGGTGGACTAGCGCTGGGAATGAGCAGTTCTTC	CASSIDRWTSAGNEQFF	-	TRBV19	TRBD2	TRBJ2-1
TGTGCCAGCAGCTTACTCGCCGGGGAGCTGTTTTTT	CASSLLAGELFF	-	TRBV7-9	-	TRBJ2-2
TGTGCCAGCAGCACAGACAGGGGGTCGGGCTACGAGCAGTACTTC	CASSTDRGSGYEQYF	-	TRBV6-1	TRBD1	TRBJ2-7